A selection of T cell receptor beta chains follows, all from one sample in a study of shared T cell receptors in the human thymus. The protocol was immunoSEQ multiplex PCR, while the TCRdb copy is restricted to in-frame clones and leaves out a portion. The sample carries 640,000 or so clones, more than 70% recorded once. This sample also belongs to another study, concerning human thymus T cells.

The sequenced sample was thymocytes. Source of these receptors: a boy less than two years old with a congenital heart defect. CDR3s include the opening cysteine and the closing phenylalanine or tryptophan. The D gene is left open where the match is weak. Part of the rows lack a size; the others show once, few, many or a class for expanded clones.

D	V	J	size	length	CDR3	DNA
TRBD1	TRBV12-5	TRBJ2-2	NA	15	CASGSGQGSTGELFF	TGTGCTAGTGGTTCGGGACAGGGGAGTACCGGGGAGCTGTTTTTT
TRBD1	TRBV28	TRBJ2-1	NA	16	CASSLFRDRVHNEQFF	TGTGCCAGCAGTTTATTCCGGGACAGGGTCCACAATGAGCAGTTCTTC
NA	TRBV7-8	TRBJ2-7	NA	15	CASSLAPSLVNEQYF	TGTGCCAGCAGCTTAGCCCCCTCTCTAGTGAACGAGCAGTACTTC
NA	TRBV9	TRBJ2-7	NA	15	CASSVILRPPNEQYF	TGTGCCAGCAGCGTAATCCTTCGCCCCCCTAACGAGCAGTACTTC
NA	TRBV20-1	TRBJ1-5	once	10	CSAGQQPQHF	TGCAGTGCTGGACAACAGCCCCAGCATTTT
NA	TRBV5-1	TRBJ2-7	NA	15	CASSLGQALVYEQYF	TGCGCCAGCAGCTTGGGACAGGCCCTCGTCTACGAGCAGTACTTC
TRBD2	TRBV28	TRBJ2-3	NA	18	CASSYRSYERGGTDTQYF	TGTGCCAGCAGTTATAGATCCTATGAGCGGGGGGGAACAGATACGCAGTATTTT
TRBD1	TRBV28	TRBJ2-7	NA	18	CASSPYPRDRGRLNEQYF	TGTGCCAGCAGTCCATACCCGAGGGACAGGGGGCGCTTAAACGAGCAGTACTTC
NA	TRBV13	TRBJ1-1	NA	15	CASSQYKFGDTEAFF	TGTGCCAGCAGCCAGTACAAATTTGGTGACACTGAAGCTTTCTTT
TRBD2	TRBV9	TRBJ2-1	NA	16	CASSVGGKRGDNEQFF	TGTGCCAGCAGCGTAGGGGGTAAGCGGGGGGACAATGAGCAGTTCTTC
NA	TRBV27	TRBJ2-7	NA	13	CASSEKSKDEQYF	TGTGCCAGCAGCGAGAAATCTAAAGACGAGCAGTACTTC
TRBD2	TRBV4-3	TRBJ2-1	NA	20	CASSQGGASGQRRSYNEQFF	TGCGCCAGCAGCCAAGGAGGCGCTAGCGGACAACGGAGGTCCTACAATGAGCAGTTCTTC
NA	TRBV27	TRBJ1-5	NA	14	CASSSRGSGQPQHF	TGTGCCAGCAGTTCCAGGGGATCTGGTCAGCCCCAGCATTTT
NA	TRBV4-1	TRBJ2-1	NA	17	CASSQSGTTGLVNEQFF	TGCGCCAGCAGCCAGTCAGGGACTACAGGGCTAGTCAATGAGCAGTTCTTC
TRBD1	TRBV28	TRBJ1-5	NA	12	CASSPDRGPQHF	TGTGCCAGCAGCCCCGACAGGGGGCCCCAGCATTTT
NA	TRBV2	TRBJ2-6	NA	17	CASSSQLLARGANVLTF	TGTGCCAGCAGCTCCCAGCTGCTAGCGAGGGGGGCCAACGTCCTGACTTTC
NA	TRBV5-1	TRBJ2-6	NA	17	CASSLATGFTGANVLTF	TGCGCCAGCAGCCTCGCGACAGGATTCACTGGGGCCAACGTCCTGACTTTC
TRBD1	TRBV18	TRBJ2-5	NA	16	CASSPLQGIDVETQYF	TGTGCCAGCTCACCCTTACAGGGGATTGATGTGGAGACCCAGTACTTC
NA	TRBV28	TRBJ2-7	NA	14	CASSSRRWSYEQYF	TGTGCCAGCAGTTCTCGGAGATGGAGCTACGAGCAGTACTTC
TRBD1	TRBV28	TRBJ1-2	NA	18	CASSLCRQGAHRCYGYTF	TGTGCCAGCAGTTTGTGTAGGCAGGGGGCCCATCGGTGCTATGGCTACACCTTC
NA	TRBV9	TRBJ2-1	NA	15	CASSVDSYRYNEQFF	TGTGCCAGCAGCGTAGATAGTTACCGATACAATGAGCAGTTCTTC
NA	TRBV19	TRBJ1-1	NA	14	CASSMVPGFTEAFF	TGTGCCAGTAGTATGGTTCCGGGGTTCACTGAAGCTTTCTTT
TRBD1	TRBV5-1	TRBJ2-7	NA	14	CASSPRDRIYEQYF	TGCGCCAGCAGCCCCAGGGACAGGATTTACGAGCAGTACTTC
NA	TRBV7-9	TRBJ1-2	NA	14	CASSLWRQAFGYTF	TGTGCCAGCAGCTTATGGCGACAGGCCTTTGGCTACACCTTC